This TCR beta chain stems from a study of T-cell memory formation after mild COVID-19. Study outcomes and limitations: CD8+ contracting clones occupied EMRA, while CD4+ ones occupied mainly CM and EM.

This CDR3 spans 13 amino acids. The germline V and J ends were trimmed by 1 base and 5 bases, with 8 bases remaining between them. With regard to this clonotype: Its antigen remains unknown.

The 5'RACE method, run with constant-segment primers, produced TCR alpha and TCR beta cDNA libraries (carrying sample barcodes and UMIs). From the 5' RACE reads, TCRdb called clonotypes with MiXCR, one entry per CDR3 protein. The sample yields about 350,000 distinct CDR3 sequences, under 15% seen once. The receptor's source is a man between 18 and 29 years old who had mild COVID-19 (a few samples of this study predate the infection). Cell type and time point are not known. The chain links TRBV12-3 or TRBV12-4 to TRBJ1-1; D gene uncertain. Sequencing was done on a sample of PBMCs or a T cell subset sorted from them (not recorded which). CDR3 nucleotide sequence: TGTGCCAGCAGTTTAGTGGCTGGGACTGAAGCTTTCTTT. This codes for CASSLVAGTEAFF.